This is a list of T cell receptor beta chains from one sample in a study of CD8+CD57+ T cells in acquired aplastic anemia. TCRdb fed the reads into MiXCR, producing one record per CDR3 protein. This sample has under 200,000 distinct CDR3 sequences, with about 48% found just once. The material sequenced was sorted CD4+, CD8+, or CD8+CD57+ T cells (not recorded which) from PBMCs. The source of these receptors is a human donor with aplastic anemia. The CDR3 runs from the conserved cysteine through the conserved F or W. The D gene is left open where the match is weak.

D gene	V gene	J gene	CDR3 protein
TRBD2	TRBV6-2/TRBV6-3	TRBJ2-1	CAISYLEGTSAYNEQFF
TRBD2	TRBV2	TRBJ2-5	CASSMGLAGGGETQYF
NA	TRBV7-9	TRBJ2-1	CASSLSPNNEQFF
NA	TRBV2	TRBJ1-1	CASRITGRTEAFF
NA	TRBV19	TRBJ1-2	CASSTPRGYTF
TRBD2	TRBV11-2	TRBJ2-2	CASSFEAGGPRTGELFF
NA	TRBV12-3/TRBV12-4	TRBJ2-1	CASSPLRTGYNEQFF
NA	TRBV20-1	TRBJ2-2	CSARMRWTGELFF
NA	TRBV11-3	TRBJ1-2	CAIGIGAGDNYGYTF
NA	TRBV29-1	TRBJ1-2	CSVELTAGEFYGYTF
NA	TRBV15	TRBJ2-5	CATSRGAGETQYF
NA	TRBV6-1	TRBJ2-1	CASSPSGSYNEQFF
NA	TRBV7-8	TRBJ1-1	CASSREDGLNTEAFF
TRBD2	TRBV9	TRBJ2-5	CASSSTSAQETQYF
TRBD1	TRBV25-1	TRBJ1-5	CASGGQGFNQPQHF
NA	TRBV10-1	TRBJ2-7	CASSDAYEQYF
NA	TRBV25-1	TRBJ1-1	CASSDWTAADTEAFF
NA	TRBV6-2/TRBV6-3	TRBJ1-6	CASSYEGNSPLHF
NA	TRBV7-3	TRBJ1-5	CASSFTAKQPQHF
NA	TRBV30	TRBJ1-2	CAWSETPGVDYGYTF
TRBD1	TRBV20-1	TRBJ2-1	CSAGAGGNEQFF
NA	TRBV27	TRBJ2-1	CASSLGWRPAYNEQFF
TRBD1	TRBV10-3	TRBJ1-2	CAINRDQGGHGYTF
NA	TRBV5-8	TRBJ2-5	CASSVGLTEYF
TRBD1	TRBV11-2	TRBJ2-1	CASAPDRAFADEQFF
TRBD1	TRBV7-2	TRBJ2-3	CASSLDRGFNTQYF
TRBD2	TRBV7-2	TRBJ2-1	CASSLPGLAANEQFF
TRBD2	TRBV20-1	TRBJ2-3	CSARRGLAGTDTQYF
NA	TRBV7-9	TRBJ2-6	CASSLAGPGANVLTF
TRBD2	TRBV2	TRBJ2-3	CASSEASGGIDTQYF
NA	TRBV4-2	TRBJ2-3	CASSQARVGVGTDTQYF
NA	TRBV19	TRBJ2-7	CASSIGPLRYYEQYF
NA	TRBV7-9	TRBJ1-2	CASSLVTGHYGYTF
NA	TRBV11-1	TRBJ2-7	CASSATGYEQYF
NA	TRBV30	TRBJ1-1	CAWIPLFQPGEAFF
TRBD2	TRBV6-1	TRBJ2-1	CASFNLKLGLAGGHYNEQFF
NA	TRBV5-6	TRBJ2-1	CASYHRSLSTYEQFF
TRBD1	TRBV19	TRBJ1-2	CASTQDRNYGYTF
NA	TRBV29-1	TRBJ2-7	CSVEAEGGSSYEQYF
NA	TRBV6-1	TRBJ2-7	CASSEGPFVRSYEQYF
TRBD2	TRBV5-6	TRBJ2-1	CASSSGTSFNNEQFF
NA	TRBV19	TRBJ2-1	CASSPVVSVNEQFF
TRBD1	TRBV7-3	TRBJ1-1	CASSSDRATEAFF
NA	TRBV19	TRBJ2-1	CASSSDRFLNNEQFF
NA	TRBV12-3/TRBV12-4	TRBJ1-5	CASSFGIGNQPQHF
NA	TRBV19	TRBJ1-3	CASSTGSGNTIYF
TRBD2	TRBV7-2	TRBJ2-3	CASVGHILAGELTDTQYF
TRBD1	TRBV7-2	TRBJ2-5	CASSLLGQTYQETQYF
NA	TRBV19	TRBJ1-2	CASNQGYQYGYTF
NA	TRBV25-1	TRBJ1-6	CASSDDGRRGYNSPLHF